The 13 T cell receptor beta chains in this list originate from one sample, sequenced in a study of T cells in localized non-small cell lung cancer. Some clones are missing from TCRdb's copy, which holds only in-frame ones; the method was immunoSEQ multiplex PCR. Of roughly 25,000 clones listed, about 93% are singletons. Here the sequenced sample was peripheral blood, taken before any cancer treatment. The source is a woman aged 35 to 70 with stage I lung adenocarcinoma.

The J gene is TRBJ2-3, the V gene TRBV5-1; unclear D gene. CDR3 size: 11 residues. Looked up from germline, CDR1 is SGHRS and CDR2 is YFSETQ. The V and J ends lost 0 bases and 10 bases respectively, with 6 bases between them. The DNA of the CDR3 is TGCGCCAGCAGCTTGGATCTGGCGCAGTATTTT. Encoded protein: CASSLDLAQYF.

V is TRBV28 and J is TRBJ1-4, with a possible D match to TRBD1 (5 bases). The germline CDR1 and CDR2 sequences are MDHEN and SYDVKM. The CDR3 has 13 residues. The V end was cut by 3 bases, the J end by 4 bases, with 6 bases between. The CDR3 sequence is CASSLTVNEKLFF. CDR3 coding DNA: TGTGCCAGCAGTTTGACAGTTAATGAAAAACTGTTTTTT.

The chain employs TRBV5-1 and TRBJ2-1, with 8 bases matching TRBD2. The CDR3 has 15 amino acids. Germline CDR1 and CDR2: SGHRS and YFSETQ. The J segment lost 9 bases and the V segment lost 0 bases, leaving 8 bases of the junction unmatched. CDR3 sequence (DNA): TGCGCCAGCAGCTTGGAAGGCGGACTAGCCCGTGAGCAGTTCTTC. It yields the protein CASSLEGGLAREQFF.

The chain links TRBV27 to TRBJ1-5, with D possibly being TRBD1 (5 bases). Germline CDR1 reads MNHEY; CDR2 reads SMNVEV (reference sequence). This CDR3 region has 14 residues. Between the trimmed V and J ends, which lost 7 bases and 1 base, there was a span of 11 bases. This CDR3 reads CASKVGGSNQPQHF. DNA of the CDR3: TGTGCCAGCAAAGTGGGGGGAAGCAATCAGCCCCAGCATTTT.

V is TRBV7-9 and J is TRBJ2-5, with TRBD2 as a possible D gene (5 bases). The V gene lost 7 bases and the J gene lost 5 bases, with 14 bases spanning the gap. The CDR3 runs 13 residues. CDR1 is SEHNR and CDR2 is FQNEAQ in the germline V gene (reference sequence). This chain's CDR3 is CASIPAGGETQYF. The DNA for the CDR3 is TGTGCCAGCATCCCGGCCGGCGGGGAGACCCAGTACTTC.

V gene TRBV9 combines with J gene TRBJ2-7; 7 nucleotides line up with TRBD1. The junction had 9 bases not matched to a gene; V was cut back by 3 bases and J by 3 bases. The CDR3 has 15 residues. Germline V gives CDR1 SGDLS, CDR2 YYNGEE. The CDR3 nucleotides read TGTGCCAGCAGCGCCCGGGACAGTCCAATCTACGAGCAGTACTTC. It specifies CASSARDSPIYEQYF.

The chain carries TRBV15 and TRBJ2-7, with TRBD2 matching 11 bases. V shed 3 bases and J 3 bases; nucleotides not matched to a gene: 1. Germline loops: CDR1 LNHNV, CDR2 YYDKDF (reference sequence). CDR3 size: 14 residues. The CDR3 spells CATSRTSGDYEQYF. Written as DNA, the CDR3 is TGTGCCACCAGCAGGACTAGCGGGGACTACGAGCAGTACTTC.

CDR3 in DNA: TGTGCCACCCTTCGTTCCCCGGGGGATGAGCAGTTCTTC. Its protein is CATLRSPGDEQFF. This chain uses TRBV28 with TRBJ2-1, with a weak D call TRBD2 (6 bases). Trimming shortened V by 10 bases and J by 8 bases, and 18 bases separated the two germline ends. Germline assignment: CDR1 MDHEN and CDR2 SYDVKM. The CDR3 is 13 amino acids.

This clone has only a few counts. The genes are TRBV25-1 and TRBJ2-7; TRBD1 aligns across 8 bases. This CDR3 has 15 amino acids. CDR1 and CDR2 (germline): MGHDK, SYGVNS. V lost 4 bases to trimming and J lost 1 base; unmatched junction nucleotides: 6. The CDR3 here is CASSGGNRGSYEQYF. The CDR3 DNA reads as TGTGCCAGCAGTGGGGGCAACAGGGGGTCCTACGAGCAGTACTTC.

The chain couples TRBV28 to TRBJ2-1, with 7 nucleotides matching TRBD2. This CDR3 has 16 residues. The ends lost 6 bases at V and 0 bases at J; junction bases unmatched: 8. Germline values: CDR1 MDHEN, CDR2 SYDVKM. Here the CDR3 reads CASRLGGFASYNEQFF. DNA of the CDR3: TGTGCCAGCAGACTGGGGGGGTTCGCCTCCTACAATGAGCAGTTCTTC.

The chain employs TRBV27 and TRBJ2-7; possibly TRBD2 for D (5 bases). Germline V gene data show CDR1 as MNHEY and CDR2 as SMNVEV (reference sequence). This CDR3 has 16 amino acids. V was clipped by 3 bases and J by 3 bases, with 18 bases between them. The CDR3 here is CASSLPRGGRVYEQYF. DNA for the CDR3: TGTGCCAGCAGTTTGCCTCGGGGTGGGAGAGTCTACGAGCAGTACTTC.

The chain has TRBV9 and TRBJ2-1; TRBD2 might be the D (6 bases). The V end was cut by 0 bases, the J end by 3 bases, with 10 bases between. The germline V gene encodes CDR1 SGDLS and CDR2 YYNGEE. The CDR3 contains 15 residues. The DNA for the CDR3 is TGTGCCAGCAGCGTAGAAGTAGCGGACTACAATGAGCAGTTCTTC. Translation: CASSVEVADYNEQFF.

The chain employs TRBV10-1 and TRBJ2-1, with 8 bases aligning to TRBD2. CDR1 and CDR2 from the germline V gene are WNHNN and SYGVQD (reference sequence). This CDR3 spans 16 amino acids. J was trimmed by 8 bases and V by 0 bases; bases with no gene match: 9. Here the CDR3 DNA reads TGCGCCAGCAGTGAGTCCACCGGGAGGGCCGTCTATGAGCAGTTCTTC. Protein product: CASSESTGRAVYEQFF.